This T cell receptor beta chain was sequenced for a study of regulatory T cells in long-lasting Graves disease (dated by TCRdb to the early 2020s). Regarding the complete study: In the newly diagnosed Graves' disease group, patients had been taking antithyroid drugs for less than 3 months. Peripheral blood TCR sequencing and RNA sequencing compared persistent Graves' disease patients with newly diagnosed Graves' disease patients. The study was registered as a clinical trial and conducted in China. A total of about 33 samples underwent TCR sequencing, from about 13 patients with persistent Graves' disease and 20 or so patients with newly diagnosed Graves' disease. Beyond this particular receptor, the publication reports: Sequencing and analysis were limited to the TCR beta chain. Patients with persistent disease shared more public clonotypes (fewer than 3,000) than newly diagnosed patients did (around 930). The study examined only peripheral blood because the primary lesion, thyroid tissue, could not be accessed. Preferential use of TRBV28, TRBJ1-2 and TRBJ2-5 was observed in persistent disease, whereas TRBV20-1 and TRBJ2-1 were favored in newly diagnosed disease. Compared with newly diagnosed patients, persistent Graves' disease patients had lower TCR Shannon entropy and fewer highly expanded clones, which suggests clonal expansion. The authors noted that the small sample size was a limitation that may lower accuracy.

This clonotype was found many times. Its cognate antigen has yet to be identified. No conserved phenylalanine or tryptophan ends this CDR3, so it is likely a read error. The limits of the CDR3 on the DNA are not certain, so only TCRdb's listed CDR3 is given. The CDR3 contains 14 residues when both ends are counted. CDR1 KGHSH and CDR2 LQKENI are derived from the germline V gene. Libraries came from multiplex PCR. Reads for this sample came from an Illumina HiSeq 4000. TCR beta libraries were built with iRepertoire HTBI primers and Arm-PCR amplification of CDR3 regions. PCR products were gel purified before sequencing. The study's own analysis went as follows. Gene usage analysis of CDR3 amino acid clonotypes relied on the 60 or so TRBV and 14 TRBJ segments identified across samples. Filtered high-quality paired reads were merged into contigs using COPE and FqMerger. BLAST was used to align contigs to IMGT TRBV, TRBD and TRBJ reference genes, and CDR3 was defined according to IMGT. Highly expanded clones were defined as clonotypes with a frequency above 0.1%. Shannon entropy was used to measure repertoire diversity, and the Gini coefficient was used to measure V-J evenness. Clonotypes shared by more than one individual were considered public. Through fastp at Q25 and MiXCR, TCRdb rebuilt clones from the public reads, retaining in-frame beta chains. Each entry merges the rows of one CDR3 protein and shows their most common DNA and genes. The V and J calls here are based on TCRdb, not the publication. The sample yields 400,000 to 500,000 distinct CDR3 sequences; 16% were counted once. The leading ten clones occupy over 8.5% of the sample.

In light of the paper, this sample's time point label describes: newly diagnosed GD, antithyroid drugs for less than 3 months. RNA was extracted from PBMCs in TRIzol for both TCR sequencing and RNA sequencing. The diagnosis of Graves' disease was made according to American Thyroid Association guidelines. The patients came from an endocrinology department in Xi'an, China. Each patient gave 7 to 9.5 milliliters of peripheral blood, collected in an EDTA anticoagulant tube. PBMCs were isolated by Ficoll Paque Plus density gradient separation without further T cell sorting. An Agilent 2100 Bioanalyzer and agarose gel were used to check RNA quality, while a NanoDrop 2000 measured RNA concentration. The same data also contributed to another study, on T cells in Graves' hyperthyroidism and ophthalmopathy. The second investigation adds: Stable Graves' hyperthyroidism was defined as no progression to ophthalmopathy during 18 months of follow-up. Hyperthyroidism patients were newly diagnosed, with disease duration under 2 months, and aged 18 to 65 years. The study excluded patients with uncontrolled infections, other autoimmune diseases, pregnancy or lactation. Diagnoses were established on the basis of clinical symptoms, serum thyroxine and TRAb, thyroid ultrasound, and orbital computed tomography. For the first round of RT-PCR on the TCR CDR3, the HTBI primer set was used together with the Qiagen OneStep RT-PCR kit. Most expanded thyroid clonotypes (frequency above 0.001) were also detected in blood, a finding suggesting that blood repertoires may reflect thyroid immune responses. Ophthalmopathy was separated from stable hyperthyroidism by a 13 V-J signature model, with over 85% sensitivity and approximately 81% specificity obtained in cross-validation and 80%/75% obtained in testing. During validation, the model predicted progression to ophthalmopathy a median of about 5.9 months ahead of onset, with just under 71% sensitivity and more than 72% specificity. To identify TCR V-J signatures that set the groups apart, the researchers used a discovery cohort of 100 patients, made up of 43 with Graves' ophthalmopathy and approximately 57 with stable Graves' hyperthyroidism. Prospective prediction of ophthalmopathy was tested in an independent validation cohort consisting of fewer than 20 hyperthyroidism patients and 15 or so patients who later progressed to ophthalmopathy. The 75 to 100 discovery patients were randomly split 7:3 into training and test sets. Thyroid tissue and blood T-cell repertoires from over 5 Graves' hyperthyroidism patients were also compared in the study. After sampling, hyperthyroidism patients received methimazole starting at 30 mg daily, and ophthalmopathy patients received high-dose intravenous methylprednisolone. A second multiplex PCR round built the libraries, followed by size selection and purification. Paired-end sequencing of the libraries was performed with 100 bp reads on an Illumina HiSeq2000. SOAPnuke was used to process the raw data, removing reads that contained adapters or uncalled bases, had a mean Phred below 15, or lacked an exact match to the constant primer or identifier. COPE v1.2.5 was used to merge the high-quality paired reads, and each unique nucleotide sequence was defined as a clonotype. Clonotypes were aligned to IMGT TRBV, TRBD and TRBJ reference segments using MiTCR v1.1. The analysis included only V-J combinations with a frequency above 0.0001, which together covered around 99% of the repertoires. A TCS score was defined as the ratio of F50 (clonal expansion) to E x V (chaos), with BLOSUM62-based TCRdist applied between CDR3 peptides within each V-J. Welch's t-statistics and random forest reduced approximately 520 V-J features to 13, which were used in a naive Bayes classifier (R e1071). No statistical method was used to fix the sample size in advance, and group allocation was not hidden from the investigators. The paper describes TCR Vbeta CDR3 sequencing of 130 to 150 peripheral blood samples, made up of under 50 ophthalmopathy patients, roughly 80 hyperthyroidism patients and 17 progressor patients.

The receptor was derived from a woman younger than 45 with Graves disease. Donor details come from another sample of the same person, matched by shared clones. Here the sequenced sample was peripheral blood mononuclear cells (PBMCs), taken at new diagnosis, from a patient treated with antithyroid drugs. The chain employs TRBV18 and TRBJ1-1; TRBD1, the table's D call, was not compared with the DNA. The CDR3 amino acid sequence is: CASSQDRGLEKIGL.